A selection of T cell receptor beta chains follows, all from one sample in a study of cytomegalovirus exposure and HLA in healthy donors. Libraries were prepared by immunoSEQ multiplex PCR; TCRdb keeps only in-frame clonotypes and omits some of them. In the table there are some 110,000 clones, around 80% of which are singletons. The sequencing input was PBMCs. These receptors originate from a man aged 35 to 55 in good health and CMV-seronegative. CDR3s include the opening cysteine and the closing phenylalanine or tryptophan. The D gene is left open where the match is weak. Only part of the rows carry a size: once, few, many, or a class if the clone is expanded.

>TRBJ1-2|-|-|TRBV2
TGTGCCAGCAGTGAAGGGGGCTACTATGGCTACACCTTC
CASSEGGYYGYTF
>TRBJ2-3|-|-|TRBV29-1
TGCAGCGTTATTTATCAGGGCTCAGATACGCAGTATTTT
CSVIYQGSDTQYF
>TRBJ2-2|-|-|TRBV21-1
TGTGCCAGCAGCAAAGCCATGCGGGGGCCCAATCAGACCGGGGAGCTGTTTTTT
CASSKAMRGPNQTGELFF
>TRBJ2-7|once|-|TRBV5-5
TGTGCCAGCAGCTTGGATCAGGGGAGGGACGAGCAGTACTTC
CASSLDQGRDEQYF
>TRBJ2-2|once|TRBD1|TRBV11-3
TGTGCCAGCAGCCCACCAGGGACAGCCAACACCGGGGAGCTGTTTTTT
CASSPPGTANTGELFF
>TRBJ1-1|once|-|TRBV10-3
TGTGCCATCAGTGAGGGCGGGGGTTCGGGCTCTCGAGCTTTCTTT
CAISEGGGSGSRAFF
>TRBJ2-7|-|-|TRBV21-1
TGTGCCAGCAGCAAGCACGGGACTCCCGGCTACGAGCAGTACTTC
CASSKHGTPGYEQYF
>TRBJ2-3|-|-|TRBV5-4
TGTGCCAGCAGCTACGGCGGATCGGGGAAGGCAGATACGCAGTATTTT
CASSYGGSGKADTQYF
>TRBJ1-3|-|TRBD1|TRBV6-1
TGTGCCAGCAGTCCGCGGGGACAGGGGGAAATATATTTT
CASSPRGQGEIYF
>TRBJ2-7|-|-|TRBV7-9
TGTGCCAGCAGCCAAAGGGGCCATTCCTACGAGCAGTACTTC
CASSQRGHSYEQYF
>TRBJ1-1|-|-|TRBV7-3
TGTGCCAGCAGCTTAATACCCGAGGGGAACACTGAAGCTTTCTTT
CASSLIPEGNTEAFF
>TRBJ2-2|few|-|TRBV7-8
TGTGCCAGCAGCATAGGAACCCTAGGGGAGCTGTTTTTT
CASSIGTLGELFF
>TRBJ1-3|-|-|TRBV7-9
TGTGCCAGCAGCTTATGGGTGATAGGGGGAACTGGAAACACCATATATTTT
CASSLWVIGGTGNTIYF
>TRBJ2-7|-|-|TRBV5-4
TGTGCCAGCAGCGACACCGGAATATCCTACGAGCAGTACTTC
CASSDTGISYEQYF
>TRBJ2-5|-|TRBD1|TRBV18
TGTGCCAGCTCACAGGGACAGGGGGAGACCCAGTACTTC
CASSQGQGETQYF
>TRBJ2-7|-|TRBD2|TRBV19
TGTGCCAGTAGTAGAAGTAGCGGGGGGACCTACGAGCAGTACTTC
CASSRSSGGTYEQYF
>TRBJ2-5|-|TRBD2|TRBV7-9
TGTGCCAGCAGCCAATGGGGGACTACGTACCAAGAGACCCAGTACTTC
CASSQWGTTYQETQYF
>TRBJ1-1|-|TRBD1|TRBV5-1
TGCGCCAGCAAACCGACAGGGAAGAACACTGAAGCTTTCTTT
CASKPTGKNTEAFF
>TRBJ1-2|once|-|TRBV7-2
TGTGCCAGCAGCCCTGGGGGGGGGCCGGGATCCTACACCTTC
CASSPGGGPGSYTF
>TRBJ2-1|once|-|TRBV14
TGTGCCAGCAGCACCGGTGCGGGCACTCCGATCTTC
CASSTGAGTPIF
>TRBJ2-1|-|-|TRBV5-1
TGCGCCAGCAGCCCCGTTCCTCCCCATGAGCAGTTCTTC
CASSPVPPHEQFF
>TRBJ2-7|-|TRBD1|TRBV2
TGTGCCAGCAGTGAGGGACAGGGGGCGGACGAGCAGTACTTC
CASSEGQGADEQYF
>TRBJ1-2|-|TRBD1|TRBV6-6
TGTGCCAGCAGCGTCGACAGGGATTATGGCTACACCTTC
CASSVDRDYGYTF
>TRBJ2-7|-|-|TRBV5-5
TGTGCCAGCAGCTCGGGGGTTCCCTACGAGCAGTACTTC
CASSSGVPYEQYF
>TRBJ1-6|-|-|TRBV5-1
TGCGCCAGCAGCTTAGGATCACAGGGAAGTTCACCCCTCCACTTT
CASSLGSQGSSPLHF
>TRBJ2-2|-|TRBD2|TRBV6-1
TGTGCCAGCAGTGAATTTGGGGGACTAGCGGGGGTTGTATCCGGGGAGCTGTTTTTT
CASSEFGGLAGVVSGELFF
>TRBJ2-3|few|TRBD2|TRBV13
TGTGCCAGCAGCTGGCGCGGGGGGGGGTTTAGCACAGATACGCAGTATTTT
CASSWRGGGFSTDTQYF
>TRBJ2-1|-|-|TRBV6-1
TGTGCCAGCAGTGAAGGCCTCGGTTTCGATGAGCAGTTCTTC
CASSEGLGFDEQFF
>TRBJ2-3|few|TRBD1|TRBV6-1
TGTGCCAGCAGAGTGGACAGGGCCCCAGATACGCAGTATTTT
CASRVDRAPDTQYF
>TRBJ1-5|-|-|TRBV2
TGTGCCAGCGGATTCGAGAGGCGTAATCAGCCCCAGCATTTT
CASGFERRNQPQHF
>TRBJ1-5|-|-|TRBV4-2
TGTGCCAGCAGCCAAGATCTCTCCTCGGGGCAGCCCCAGCATTTT
CASSQDLSSGQPQHF
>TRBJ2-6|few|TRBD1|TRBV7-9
TGTTCCAGCAGCTTACGTCAGGGGGCCTACTCTGGGGCCAACGTCCTGACTTTC
CSSSLRQGAYSGANVLTF
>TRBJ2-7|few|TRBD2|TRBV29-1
TGCAGCGTCAGGACTAGCGGGGGTGGCGAGCAGTACTTC
CSVRTSGGGEQYF
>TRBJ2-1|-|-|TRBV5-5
TGTGCCAGCAGCTTGGCCGCCAGTACCTACAATGAGCAGTTCTTC
CASSLAASTYNEQFF
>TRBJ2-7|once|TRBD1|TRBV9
TGTGCCAGCAGCGGGGACAGGGGGCGCGGTGAGCAGTACTTC
CASSGDRGRGEQYF
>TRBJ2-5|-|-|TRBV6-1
TGTGCCAGCACCCCACGTCGATCGGGGGAGACCCAGTACTTC
CASTPRRSGETQYF
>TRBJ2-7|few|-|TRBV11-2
TGTGCCAGCAGCCCGACGACAGGATCCTACGAGCAGTACTTC
CASSPTTGSYEQYF
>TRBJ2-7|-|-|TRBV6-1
TGTGCCAGCAGTCTCGCCCGCGGGGGCCACGAGCAGTACTTC
CASSLARGGHEQYF
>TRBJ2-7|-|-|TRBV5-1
TGCGCCAGCAGCTTGGGCCCCGGGGAGCCGCCCTACGAGCAGTACTTC
CASSLGPGEPPYEQYF
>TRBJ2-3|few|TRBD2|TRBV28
TGTGCCAGCATCCTTGGCGGGGGGGCTATGACGCAGTATTTT
CASILGGGAMTQYF